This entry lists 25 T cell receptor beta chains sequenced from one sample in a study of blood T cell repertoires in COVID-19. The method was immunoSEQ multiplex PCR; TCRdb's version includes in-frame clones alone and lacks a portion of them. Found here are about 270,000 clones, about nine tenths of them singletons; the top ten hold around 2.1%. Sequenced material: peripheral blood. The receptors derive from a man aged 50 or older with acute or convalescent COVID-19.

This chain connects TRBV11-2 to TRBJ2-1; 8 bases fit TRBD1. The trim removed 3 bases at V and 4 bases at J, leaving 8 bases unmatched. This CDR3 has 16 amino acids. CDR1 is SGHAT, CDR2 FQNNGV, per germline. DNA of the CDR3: TGTGCCAGCAGCTTTAGGGGACAGGACATGTACAATGAGCAGTTCTTC. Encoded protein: CASSFRGQDMYNEQFF.

The CDR3 coding sequence is TGTGCCAGCAGCCAAGAAGTTTTAACTGGAGAGACCCAGTACTTC. Its protein product is CASSQEVLTGETQYF. The J gene is TRBJ2-5, the V gene TRBV3-1 (or the pseudogene TRBV3-2); D not resolved. CDR1 is LGHDT, CDR2 YNNKEL, per germline (reference sequence). The CDR3 is 15 amino acids. The V gene lost 0 bases and the J gene lost 4 bases, with 12 bases spanning the gap.

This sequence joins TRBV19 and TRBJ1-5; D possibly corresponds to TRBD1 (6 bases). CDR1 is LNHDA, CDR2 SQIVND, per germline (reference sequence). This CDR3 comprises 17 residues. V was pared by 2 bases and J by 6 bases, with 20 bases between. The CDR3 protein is CASSISSPYRVGQPQHF. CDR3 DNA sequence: TGTGCCAGTAGTATAAGTTCCCCCTACAGGGTTGGTCAGCCCCAGCATTTT.

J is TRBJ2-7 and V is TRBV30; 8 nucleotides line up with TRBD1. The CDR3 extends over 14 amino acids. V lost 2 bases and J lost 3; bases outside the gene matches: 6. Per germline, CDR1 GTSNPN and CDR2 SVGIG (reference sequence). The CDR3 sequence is CAWSKRQGFYEQYF. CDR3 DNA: TGTGCCTGGAGTAAGAGACAGGGGTTCTACGAGCAGTACTTC.

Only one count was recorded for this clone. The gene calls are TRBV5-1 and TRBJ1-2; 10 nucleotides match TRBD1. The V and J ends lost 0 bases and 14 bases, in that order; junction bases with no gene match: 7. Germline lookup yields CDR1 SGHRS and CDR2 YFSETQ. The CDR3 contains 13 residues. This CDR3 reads CASSLEGQGLETF. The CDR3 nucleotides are TGCGCCAGCAGCTTGGAGGGACAGGGGCTGGAGACCTTC.

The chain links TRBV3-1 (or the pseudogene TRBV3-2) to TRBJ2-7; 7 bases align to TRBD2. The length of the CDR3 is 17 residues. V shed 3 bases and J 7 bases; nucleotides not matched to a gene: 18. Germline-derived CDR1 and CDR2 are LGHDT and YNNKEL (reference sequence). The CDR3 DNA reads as TGTGCCAGCAGCCACGCTGGACTAGGAGGGGTAACGAGGGAGCAGTACTTC. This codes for CASSHAGLGGVTREQYF.

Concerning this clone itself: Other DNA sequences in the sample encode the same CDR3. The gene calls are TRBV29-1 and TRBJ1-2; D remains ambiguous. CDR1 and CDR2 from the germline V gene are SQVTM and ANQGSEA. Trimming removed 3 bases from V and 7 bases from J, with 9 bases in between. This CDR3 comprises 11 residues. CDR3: CSVDRRGGYTF. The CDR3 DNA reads TGCAGCGTTGATCGGCGGGGTGGCTACACCTTC.

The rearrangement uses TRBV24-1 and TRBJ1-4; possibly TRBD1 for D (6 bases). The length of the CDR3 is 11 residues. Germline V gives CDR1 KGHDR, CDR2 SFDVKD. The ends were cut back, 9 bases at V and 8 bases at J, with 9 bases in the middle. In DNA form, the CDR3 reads TGTGCCACCGGGGGCCCAGAAAAACTGTTTTTT. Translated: CATGGPEKLFF.

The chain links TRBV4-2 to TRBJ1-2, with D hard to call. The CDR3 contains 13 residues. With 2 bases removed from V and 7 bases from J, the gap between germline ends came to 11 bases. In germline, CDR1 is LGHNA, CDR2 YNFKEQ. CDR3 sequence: CASSQYLEGGYTF. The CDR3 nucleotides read TGTGCCAGCAGCCAATATCTTGAGGGTGGCTACACCTTC.

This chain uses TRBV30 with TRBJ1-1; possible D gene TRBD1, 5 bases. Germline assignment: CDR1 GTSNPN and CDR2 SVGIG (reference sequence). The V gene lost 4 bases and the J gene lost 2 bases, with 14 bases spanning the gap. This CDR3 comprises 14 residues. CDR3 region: CAWMEGTLNTEAFF. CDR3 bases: TGTGCCTGGATGGAGGGGACCCTTAACACTGAAGCTTTCTTT.

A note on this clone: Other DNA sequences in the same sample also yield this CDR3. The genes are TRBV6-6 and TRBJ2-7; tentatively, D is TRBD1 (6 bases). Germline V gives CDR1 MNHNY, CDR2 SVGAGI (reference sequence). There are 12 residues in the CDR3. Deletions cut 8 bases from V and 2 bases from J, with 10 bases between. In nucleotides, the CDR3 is TGTGCCAGCTCCCCAGGGGCCTACGAGCAGTACTTC. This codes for CASSPGAYEQYF.

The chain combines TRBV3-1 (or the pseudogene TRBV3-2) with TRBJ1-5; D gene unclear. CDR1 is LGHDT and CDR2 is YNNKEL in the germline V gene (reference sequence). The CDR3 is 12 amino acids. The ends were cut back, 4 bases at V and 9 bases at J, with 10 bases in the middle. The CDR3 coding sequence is TGTGCCAGCAGCCTAGCGACTGGGCCCCAGCATTTT. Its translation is CASSLATGPQHF.

The CDR3 sequence is CASSQNRGNQPQHF. The CDR3 DNA is TGTGCCAGCTCACAGAACAGGGGCAATCAGCCCCAGCATTTT. J is TRBJ1-5 and V is TRBV18, with D possibly being TRBD1 (6 bases). In germline, CDR1 is KGHSH, CDR2 LQKENI. The CDR3 spans 14 residues. V gave up 4 bases and J gave up 2 bases, with 9 bases separating them.

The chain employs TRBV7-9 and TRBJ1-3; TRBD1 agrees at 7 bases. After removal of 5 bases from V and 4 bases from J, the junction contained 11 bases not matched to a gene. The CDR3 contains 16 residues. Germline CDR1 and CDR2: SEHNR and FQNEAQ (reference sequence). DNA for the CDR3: TGTGCCAGCAGCGGTACCCCGGGACAGCCAGGAAACACCATATATTTT. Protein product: CASSGTPGQPGNTIYF.

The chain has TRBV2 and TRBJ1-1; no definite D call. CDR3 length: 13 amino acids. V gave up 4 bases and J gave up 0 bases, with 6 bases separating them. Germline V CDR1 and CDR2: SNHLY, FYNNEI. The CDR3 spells CASSVSVNTEAFF. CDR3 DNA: TGTGCCAGCAGTGTCTCGGTGAACACTGAAGCTTTCTTT. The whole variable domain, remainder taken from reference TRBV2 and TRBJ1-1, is EPEVTQTPSHQVTQMGQEVILRCVPISNHLYFYWYRQILGQKVEFLVSFYNNEISEKSEIFDDQFSVERPDGSNFTLKIRSTKLEDSAMYFCASSVSVNTEAFFGQGTRLTVV.

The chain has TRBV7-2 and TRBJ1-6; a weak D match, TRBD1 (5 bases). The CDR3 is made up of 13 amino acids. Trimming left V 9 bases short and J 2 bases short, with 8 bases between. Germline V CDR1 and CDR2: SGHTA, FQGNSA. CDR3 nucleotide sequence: TGTGCCAGAGACAGCACCTATAATTCACCCCTCCACTTT. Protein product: CARDSTYNSPLHF.

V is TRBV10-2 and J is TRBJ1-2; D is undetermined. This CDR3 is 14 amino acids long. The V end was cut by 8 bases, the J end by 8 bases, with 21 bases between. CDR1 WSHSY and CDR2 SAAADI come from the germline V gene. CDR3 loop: CASLGSPHWWGYTF. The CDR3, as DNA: TGCGCCAGCCTTGGGAGCCCCCACTGGTGGGGCTACACCTTC.

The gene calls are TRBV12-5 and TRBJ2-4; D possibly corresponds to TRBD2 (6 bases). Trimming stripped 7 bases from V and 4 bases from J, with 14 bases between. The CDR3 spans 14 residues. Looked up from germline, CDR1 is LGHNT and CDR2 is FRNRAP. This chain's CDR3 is CASAWGGAKNIQYF. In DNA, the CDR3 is TGTGCTAGTGCCTGGGGCGGGGCAAAAAACATTCAGTACTTC. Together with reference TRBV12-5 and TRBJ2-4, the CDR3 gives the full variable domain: DARVTQTPRHKVTEMGQEVTMRCQPILGHNTVFWYRQTMMQGLELLAYFRNRAPLDDSGMPKDRFSAEMPDATLATLKIQPSEPRDSAVYFCASAWGGAKNIQYFGAGTRLSVL.

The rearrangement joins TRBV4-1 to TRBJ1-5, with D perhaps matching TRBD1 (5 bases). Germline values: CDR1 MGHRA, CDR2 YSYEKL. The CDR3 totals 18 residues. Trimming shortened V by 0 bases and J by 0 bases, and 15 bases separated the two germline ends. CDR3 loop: CASSQDQDRLLSNQPQHF. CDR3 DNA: TGCGCCAGCAGCCAAGATCAAGACAGATTGCTTAGCAATCAGCCCCAGCATTTT.

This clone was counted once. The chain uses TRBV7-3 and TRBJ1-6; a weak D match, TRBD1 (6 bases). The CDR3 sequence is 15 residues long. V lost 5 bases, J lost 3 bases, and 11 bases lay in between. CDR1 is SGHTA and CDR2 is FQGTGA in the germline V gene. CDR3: CASSLDRFYNSPLHF. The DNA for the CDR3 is TGTGCCAGCAGCCTCGACAGGTTCTATAATTCACCCCTCCACTTT.

In DNA, the CDR3 is TGTGCCAGCAGCCTTAATGAAAAACTGTTTTTT. It yields the protein CASSLNEKLFF. The chain is built from TRBV6-5 and TRBJ1-4; no firm D call. Germline loops: CDR1 MNHEY, CDR2 SVGAGI. The CDR3 totals 11 residues. Between the trimmed V and J ends, which lost 6 bases and 4 bases, there was a span of 3 bases.

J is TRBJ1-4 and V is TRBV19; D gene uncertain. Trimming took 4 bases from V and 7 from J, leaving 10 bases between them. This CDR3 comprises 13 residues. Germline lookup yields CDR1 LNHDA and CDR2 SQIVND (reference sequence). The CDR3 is CASSRWGGEKLFF. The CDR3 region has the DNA TGTGCCAGTAGTAGGTGGGGAGGTGAAAAACTGTTTTTT. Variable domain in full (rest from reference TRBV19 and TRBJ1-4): DGGITQSPKYLFRKEGQNVTLSCEQNLNHDAMYWYRQDPGQGLRLIYYSQIVNDFQKGDIAEGYSVSREKKESFPLTVTSAQKNPTAFYLCASSRWGGEKLFFGSGTQLSVL.

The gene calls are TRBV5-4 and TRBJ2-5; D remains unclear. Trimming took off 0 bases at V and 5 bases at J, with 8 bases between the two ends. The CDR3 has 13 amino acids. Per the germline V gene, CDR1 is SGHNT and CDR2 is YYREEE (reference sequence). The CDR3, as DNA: TGTGCCAGCAGCTTGGATACCCGGGAGACCCAGTACTTC. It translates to CASSLDTRETQYF.

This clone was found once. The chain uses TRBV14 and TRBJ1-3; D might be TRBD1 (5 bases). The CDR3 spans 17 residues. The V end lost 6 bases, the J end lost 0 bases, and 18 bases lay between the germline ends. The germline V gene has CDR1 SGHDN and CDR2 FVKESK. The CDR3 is CASSLRVGDYSGNTIYF. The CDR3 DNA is TGTGCCAGCAGTCTACGTGTAGGGGATTACTCTGGAAACACCATATATTTT.

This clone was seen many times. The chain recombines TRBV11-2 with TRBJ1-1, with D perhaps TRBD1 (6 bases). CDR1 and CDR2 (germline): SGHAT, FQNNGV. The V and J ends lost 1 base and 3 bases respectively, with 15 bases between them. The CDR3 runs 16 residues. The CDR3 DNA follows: TGTGCCAGCAGCTTAGGCCCGGCAGGGGCCTACACTGAAGCTTTCTTT. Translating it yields CASSLGPAGAYTEAFF.